This TCR beta chain was observed in a study of cytomegalovirus exposure and HLA in healthy donors. General study points: About 87% or about 30% of the time was how often most TCR beta V segments were productive, according to an earlier analysis. When a later analysis was performed, an Asian-associated ancestry cluster reportedly had fewer N-insertions than the approximately 690-donor mean.

V lost 4 bases, J lost 1 base, and 10 bases lay in between. Germline V gene sequence: CDR1 LNHDA, CDR2 SQIVND (reference sequence). The CDR3 totals 14 residues. Concerning this clone: Its cognate antigen is unknown.

With 60 Vbeta and 13 Jbeta primers, the PCR was carried out. Measured with immunoSEQ multiplex PCR; TCRdb has only the in-frame clones, and not every one. The top ten clones hold 1% of a sample with 150,000 to 200,000 clones, approximately 81% of them seen once. This clonotype was obtained from a boy aged 2-9 years in good health and CMV-seronegative. Sequencing input: PBMCs. The chain combines TRBV19 with TRBJ1-1; tentative D call: TRBD1 (6 bases). The CDR3 DNA sequence: TGTGCCAGTAGTACGCAGACAGGGAACACTGAAGCTTTCTTT. Translated, it gives CASSTQTGNTEAFF.